This T cell receptor (beta chain) was found in a study of identical twins. Whole-study findings and limits: Twins shared beta out-of-frame sequences in excess, but this excess was weaker.

TCRdb passed the 5' RACE reads through MiXCR, listing each CDR3 protein once. Among roughly 540,000 distinct CDR3 sequences listed, under 25% were seen once. A note on this clonotype: No antigen is known for it.

The V segment lost 5 bases and the J segment 10 bases; nucleotides outside the gene matches: 7. Germline lookup yields CDR1 MNHNS and CDR2 SASEGT. This CDR3 has 14 residues. The same data also went into a second study, on T cells expressing NK-cell markers. As that report states: Within the sequenced cohort of eight donors, seven exhibited HCMV seropositivity and one was seronegative. Restricting sorting to alpha-beta TCR T cells was achieved in several experiments by an anti-gamma-delta TCR antibody.

The sequenced sample was CD4+ T cells sorted from blood. The J gene is TRBJ1-6, the V gene TRBV6-1; 8 nucleotides agree with TRBD1. This receptor was obtained from a young woman in good health. CDR3 amino acids: CASSPGTGGSPLHF. The DNA for the CDR3 is TGTGCCAGCAGTCCCGGGACAGGTGGATCACCCCTCCACTTT.